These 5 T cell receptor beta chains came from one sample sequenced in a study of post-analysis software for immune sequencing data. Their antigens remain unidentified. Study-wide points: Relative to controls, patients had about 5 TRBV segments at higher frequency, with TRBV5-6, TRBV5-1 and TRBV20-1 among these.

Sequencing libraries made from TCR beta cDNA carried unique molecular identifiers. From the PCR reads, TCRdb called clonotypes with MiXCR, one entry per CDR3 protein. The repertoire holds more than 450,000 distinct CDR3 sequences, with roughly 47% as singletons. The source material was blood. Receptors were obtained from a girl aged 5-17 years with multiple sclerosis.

Here the CDR3 DNA reads TGTGCCAGCAGCCCCCTGGGCAGGGAGTCGTATGGGGCCAACGTCCTGACTTTC. This translates into CASSPLGRESYGANVLTF. The rearrangement joins TRBV3-1 to TRBJ2-6; D possibly matches TRBD1 or TRBD2 (5 bases each). The CDR3 spans 18 residues. The V end was cut by 4 bases, the J end by 3 bases, with 19 bases between. Looked up from germline, CDR1 is LGHDT and CDR2 is YNNKEL (reference sequence).

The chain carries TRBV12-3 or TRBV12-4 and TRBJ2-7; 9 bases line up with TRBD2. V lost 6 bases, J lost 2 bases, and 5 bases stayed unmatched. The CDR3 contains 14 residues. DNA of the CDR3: TGTGCCAGCAGGTCTAGCGGGACAACCTACGAGCAGTACTTC. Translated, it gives CASRSSGTTYEQYF.

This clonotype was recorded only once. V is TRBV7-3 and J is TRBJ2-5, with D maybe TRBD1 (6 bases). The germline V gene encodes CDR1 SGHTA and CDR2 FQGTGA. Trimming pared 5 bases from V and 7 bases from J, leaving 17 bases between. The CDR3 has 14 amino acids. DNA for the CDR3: TGTGCCAGCAGCGTCCACAGGGTTTCTGGGACCCAGTACTTC. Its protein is CASSVHRVSGTQYF.

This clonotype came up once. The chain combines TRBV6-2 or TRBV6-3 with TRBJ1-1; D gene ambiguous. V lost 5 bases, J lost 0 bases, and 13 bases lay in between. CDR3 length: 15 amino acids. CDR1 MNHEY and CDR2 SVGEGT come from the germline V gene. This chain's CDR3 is CASSPARGLNTEAFF. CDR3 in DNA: TGTGCCAGCAGTCCGGCCCGAGGACTGAACACTGAAGCTTTCTTT.

CDR3 sequence: CASSKMGGSIQYF. The DNA for the CDR3 is TGTGCCAGCAGCAAGATGGGAGGAAGCATTCAGTACTTC. The genes are TRBV3-1 and TRBJ2-4; tentatively, D is TRBD2 (6 bases). V was shortened by 5 bases and J by 9 bases, with 14 bases between the two germline ends. Germline V gene lookup returns CDR1 LGHDT and CDR2 YNNKEL (reference sequence). The CDR3 sequence is 13 residues long. Looking up the rest from reference TRBV3-1 and TRBJ2-4 gives the full variable domain: DTAVSQTPKYLVTQMGNDKSIKCEQNLGHDTMYWYKQDSKKFLKIMFSYNNKELIINETVPNRFSPKSPDKAHLNLHINSLELGDSAVYFCASSKMGGSIQYFGAGTRLSVL.